This section outlines one TCR beta chain sequence together with its context. This entry belongs to a study of blood T cell repertoires in COVID-19. Study-level background: Acute-phase and convalescent COVID-19 samples originated in the United States, Italy and Spain. PBMCs, B-cell-depleted T cells, or T cells provided the cDNA or gDNA that made up the material.

Germline V lookup: CDR1 SEHNR, CDR2 FQNEAQ (reference sequence). The CDR3 runs 15 residues. V dropped 10 bases and J dropped 0; count of bases not matched to a gene: 8. Per the original methods: Nucleated cell counts were estimated from reference gene primer amplification. Data came from immunoSEQ multiplex PCR; TCRdb stores just in-frame clones and leaves some out. V and J calls and clone size are as listed in that table; D and trimming were resolved from the DNA. The sample yields over 30,000 clones, about 84% seen once. This chain uses TRBV7-9 with TRBJ2-3; TRBD2 aligns across 9 bases. This receptor was taken from a man aged 80 or over with active or convalescent COVID-19. The sequencing input was peripheral blood. CDR3 sequence reads: CATLTSGSSTDTQYF. The CDR3 nucleotides read TGTGCCACCTTGACTAGCGGCTCTAGCACAGATACGCAGTATTTT.